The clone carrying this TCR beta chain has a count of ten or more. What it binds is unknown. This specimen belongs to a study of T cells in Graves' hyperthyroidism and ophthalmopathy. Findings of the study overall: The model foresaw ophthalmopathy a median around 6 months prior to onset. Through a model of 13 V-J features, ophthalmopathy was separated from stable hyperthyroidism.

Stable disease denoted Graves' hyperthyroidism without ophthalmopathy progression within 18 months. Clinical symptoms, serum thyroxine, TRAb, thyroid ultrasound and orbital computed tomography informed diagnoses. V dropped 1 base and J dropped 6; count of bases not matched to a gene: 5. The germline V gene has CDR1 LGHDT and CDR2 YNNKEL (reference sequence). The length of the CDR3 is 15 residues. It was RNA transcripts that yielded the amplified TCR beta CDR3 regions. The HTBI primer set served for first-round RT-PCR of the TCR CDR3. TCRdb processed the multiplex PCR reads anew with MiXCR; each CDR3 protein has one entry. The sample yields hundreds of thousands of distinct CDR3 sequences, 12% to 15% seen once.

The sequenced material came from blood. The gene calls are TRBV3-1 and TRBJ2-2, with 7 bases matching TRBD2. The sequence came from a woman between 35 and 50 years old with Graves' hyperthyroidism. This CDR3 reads CASSQVAGVPGELFF. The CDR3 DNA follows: TGTGCCAGCAGCCAAGTGGCGGGAGTGCCCGGGGAGCTGTTTTTT.